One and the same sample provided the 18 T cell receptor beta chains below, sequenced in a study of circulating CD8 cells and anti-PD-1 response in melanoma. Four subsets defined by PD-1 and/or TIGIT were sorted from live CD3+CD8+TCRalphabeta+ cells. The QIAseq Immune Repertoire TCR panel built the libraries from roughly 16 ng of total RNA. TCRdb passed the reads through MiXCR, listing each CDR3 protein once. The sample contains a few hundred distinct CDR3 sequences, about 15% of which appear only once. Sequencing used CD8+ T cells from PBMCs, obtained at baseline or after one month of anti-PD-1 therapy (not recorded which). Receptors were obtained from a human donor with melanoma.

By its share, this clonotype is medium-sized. The CDR3 is CSATKRTGSSYEQYF. Here the CDR3 DNA reads TGCAGTGCAACAAAACGGACAGGGAGCTCCTACGAGCAGTACTTC. The V call is TRBV20-1, the J call TRBJ2-7, with 8 bases fitting TRBD1. The V segment lost 6 bases and the J segment 0 bases; nucleotides outside the gene matches: 10. This CDR3 is built from 15 residues. The germline CDR1 and CDR2 sequences are DFQATT and SNEGSKA (reference sequence).

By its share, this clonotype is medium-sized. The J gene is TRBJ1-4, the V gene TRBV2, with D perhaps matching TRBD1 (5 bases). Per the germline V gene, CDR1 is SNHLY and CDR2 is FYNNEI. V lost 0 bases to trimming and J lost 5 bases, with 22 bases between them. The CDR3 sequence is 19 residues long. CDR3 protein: CASSEALPGELGVNEKLFF. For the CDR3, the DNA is TGTGCCAGCAGTGAAGCGCTTCCGGGAGAACTAGGGGTGAATGAAAAACTGTTTTTT.

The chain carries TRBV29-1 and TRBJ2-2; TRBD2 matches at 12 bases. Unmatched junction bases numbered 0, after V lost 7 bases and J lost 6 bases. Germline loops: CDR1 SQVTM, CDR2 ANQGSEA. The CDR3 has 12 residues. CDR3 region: CSGTSGAGELFF. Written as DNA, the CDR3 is TGCAGCGGGACTAGCGGGGCCGGGGAGCTGTTTTTT.

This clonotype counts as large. The CDR3 DNA reads as TGCAGTGGCACGCCACCGGGACTAGCGGGGAGATGGTTACAGAACGAGCAGTACTTC. Protein sequence: CSGTPPGLAGRWLQNEQYF. The V and J genes are TRBV20-1 and TRBJ2-7, with 13 bases aligning to TRBD2. V trimming: 7 bases; J trimming: 5 bases; junction bases outside the gene matches: 23. Per the germline V gene, CDR1 is DFQATT and CDR2 is SNEGSKA (reference sequence). The CDR3 extends over 19 amino acids.

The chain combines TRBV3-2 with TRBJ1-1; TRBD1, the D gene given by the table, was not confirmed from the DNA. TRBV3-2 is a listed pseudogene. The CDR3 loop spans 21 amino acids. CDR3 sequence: CASSHAGASQGNLLSNTEAFF. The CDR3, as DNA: TGTGCCAGCAGCCACGCAGGGGCATCACAGGGCAACCTCTTATCGAACACTGAAGCTTTCTTT.

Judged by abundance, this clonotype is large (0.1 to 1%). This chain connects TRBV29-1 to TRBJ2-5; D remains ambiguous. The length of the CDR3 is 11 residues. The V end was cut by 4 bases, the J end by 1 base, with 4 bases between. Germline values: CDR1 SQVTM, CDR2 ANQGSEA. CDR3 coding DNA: TGCAGCGTTGGAGCCCAAGAGACCCAGTACTTC. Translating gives CSVGAQETQYF.

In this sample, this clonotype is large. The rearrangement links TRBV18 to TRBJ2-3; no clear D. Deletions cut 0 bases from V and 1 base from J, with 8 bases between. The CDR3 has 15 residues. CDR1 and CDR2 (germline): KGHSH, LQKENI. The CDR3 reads CASSPPGKRTDTQYF. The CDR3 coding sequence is TGTGCCAGCTCACCACCAGGGAAGCGCACAGATACGCAGTATTTT.

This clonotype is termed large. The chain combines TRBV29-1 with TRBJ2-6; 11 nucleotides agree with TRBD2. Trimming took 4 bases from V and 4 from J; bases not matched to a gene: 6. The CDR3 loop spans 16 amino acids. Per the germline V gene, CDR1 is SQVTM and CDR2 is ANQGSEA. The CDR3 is CSVVTSGAFGANVLTF. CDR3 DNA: TGCAGCGTTGTGACTAGCGGGGCCTTCGGGGCCAACGTCCTGACTTTC.

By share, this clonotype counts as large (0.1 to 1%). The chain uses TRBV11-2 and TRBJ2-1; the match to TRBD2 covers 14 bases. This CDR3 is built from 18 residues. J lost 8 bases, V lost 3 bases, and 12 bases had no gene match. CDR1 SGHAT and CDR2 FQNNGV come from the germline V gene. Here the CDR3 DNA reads TGTGCCAGCAGCTTGGGACTAGCGGGAGTGGGTTTTTTGGATGAGCAGTTCTTC. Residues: CASSLGLAGVGFLDEQFF.

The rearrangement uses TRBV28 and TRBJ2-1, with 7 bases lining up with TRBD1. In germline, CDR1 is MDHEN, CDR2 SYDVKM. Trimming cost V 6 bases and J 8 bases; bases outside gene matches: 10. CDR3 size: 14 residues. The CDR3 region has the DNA TGTGCCAGCAGCCCCGGGACAGCCCACTATGAGCAGTTCTTC. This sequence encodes CASSPGTAHYEQFF.

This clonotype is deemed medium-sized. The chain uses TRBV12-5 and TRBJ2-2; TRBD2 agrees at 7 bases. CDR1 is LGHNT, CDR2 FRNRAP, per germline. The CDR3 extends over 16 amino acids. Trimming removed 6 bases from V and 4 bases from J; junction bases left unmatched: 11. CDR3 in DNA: TGTGCTAGTGGCTCCCGGGGAGGGGTGAGCACCGGGGAGCTGTTTTTT. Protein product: CASGSRGGVSTGELFF.

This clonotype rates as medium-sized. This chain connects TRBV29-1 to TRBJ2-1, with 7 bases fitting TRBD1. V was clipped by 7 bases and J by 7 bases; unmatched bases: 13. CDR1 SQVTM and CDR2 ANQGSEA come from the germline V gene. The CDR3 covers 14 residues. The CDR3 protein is CSGWATGLFNEQFF. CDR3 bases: TGCAGCGGGTGGGCGACAGGGTTATTTAATGAGCAGTTCTTC.

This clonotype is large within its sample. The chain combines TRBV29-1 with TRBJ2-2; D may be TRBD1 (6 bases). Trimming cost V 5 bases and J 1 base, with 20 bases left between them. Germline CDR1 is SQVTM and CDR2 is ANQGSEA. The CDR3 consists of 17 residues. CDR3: CSVSGTKLTLNTGELFF. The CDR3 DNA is TGCAGCGTTTCCGGGACAAAACTTACCTTGAACACCGGGGAGCTGTTTTTT.

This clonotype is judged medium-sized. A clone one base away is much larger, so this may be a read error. Here the CDR3 reads CASGIASGSRTGELFF. Written as DNA, the CDR3 is TGTGCCAGTGGTATAGCCAGCGGGAGTCGGACCGGGGAGCTGTTTTTT. The chain has TRBV19 and TRBJ2-2; 8 nucleotides match TRBD2. The germline V gene encodes CDR1 LNHDA and CDR2 SQIVND (reference sequence). The CDR3 runs 16 residues.

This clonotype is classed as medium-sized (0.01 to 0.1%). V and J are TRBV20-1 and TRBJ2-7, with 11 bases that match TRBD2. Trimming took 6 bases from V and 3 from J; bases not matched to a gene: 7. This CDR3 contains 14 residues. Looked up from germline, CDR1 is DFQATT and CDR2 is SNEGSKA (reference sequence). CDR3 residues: CSAQLAGVFYEQYF. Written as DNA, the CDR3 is TGCAGTGCACAACTAGCGGGAGTCTTCTACGAGCAGTACTTC.

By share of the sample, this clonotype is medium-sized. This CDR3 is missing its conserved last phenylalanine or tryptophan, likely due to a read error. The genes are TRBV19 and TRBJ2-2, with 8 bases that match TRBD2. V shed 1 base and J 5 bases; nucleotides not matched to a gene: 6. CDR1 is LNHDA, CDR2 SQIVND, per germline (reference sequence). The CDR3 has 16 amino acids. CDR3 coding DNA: TGTGCCAGTAGTATAGCCAGCGGGAGTCGGACCGGGGAGCTGTTTCTT. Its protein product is CASSIASGSRTGELFL.

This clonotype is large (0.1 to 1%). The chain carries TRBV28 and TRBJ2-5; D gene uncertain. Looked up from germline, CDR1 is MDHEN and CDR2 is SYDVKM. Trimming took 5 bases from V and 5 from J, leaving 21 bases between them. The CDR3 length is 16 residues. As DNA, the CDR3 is TGTGCCAGCAGTGGGTTCGAAGTCAGCCTTGGGGAGACCCAGTACTTC. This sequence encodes CASSGFEVSLGETQYF.

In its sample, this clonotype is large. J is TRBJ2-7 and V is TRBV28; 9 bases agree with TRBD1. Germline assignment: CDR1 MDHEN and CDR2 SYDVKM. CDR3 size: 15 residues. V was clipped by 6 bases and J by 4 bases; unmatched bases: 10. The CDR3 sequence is CASSRTGEVRYEQYF. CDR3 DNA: TGTGCCAGCAGCCGGACAGGGGAAGTGAGATACGAGCAGTACTTC.